The clone carrying this T cell receptor beta chain showed up just once. The source of the sample is a study of blood T cell repertoires in COVID-19. CDR1 is LNHDA and CDR2 is SQIVND in the germline V gene (reference sequence). V shed 10 bases, J shed 5 bases, and the junction held 15 bases outside the gene matches. The CDR3 extends over 16 amino acids. This table comes from immunoSEQ multiplex PCR, and its TCRdb copy is limited to in-frame clones, with some not included. The sample lists about 160,000 clones; 87% were seen once. The source is a woman aged 60-75 years with active or convalescent COVID-19. This chain uses TRBV19 with TRBJ2-1, with TRBD2 matching over 9 bases. Sequencing was carried out using peripheral blood. The CDR3 is CATRNPSGETHNEQFF. The CDR3 nucleotides read TGTGCCACCCGAAACCCTAGCGGGGAAACACACAATGAGCAGTTCTTC.